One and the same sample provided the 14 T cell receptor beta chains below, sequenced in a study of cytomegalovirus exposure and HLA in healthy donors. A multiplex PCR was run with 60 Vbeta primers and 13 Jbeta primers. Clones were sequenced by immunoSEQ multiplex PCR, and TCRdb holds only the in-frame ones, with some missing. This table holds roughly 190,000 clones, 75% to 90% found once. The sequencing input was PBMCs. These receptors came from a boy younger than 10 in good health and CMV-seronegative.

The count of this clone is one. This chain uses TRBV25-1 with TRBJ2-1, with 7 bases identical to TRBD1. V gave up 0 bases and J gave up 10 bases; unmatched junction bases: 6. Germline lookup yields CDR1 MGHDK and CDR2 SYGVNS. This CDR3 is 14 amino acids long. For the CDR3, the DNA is TGTGCCAGCAGTGAATATGGGGACAGCGGAGAGCAGTTCTTC. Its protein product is CASSEYGDSGEQFF. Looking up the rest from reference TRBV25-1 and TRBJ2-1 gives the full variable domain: EADIYQTPRYLVIGTGKKITLECSQTMGHDKMYWYQQDPGMELHLIHYSYGVNSTEKGDLSSESTVSRIRTEHFPLTLESARPSHTSQYLCASSEYGDSGEQFFGPGTRLTVL.

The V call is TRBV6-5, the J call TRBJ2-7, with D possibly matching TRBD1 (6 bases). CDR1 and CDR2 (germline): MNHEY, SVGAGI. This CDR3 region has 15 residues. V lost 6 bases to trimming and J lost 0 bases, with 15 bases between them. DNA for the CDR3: TGTGCCAGCAGAAACTTACAGGGTTCCTCCTACGAGCAGTACTTC. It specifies CASRNLQGSSYEQYF.

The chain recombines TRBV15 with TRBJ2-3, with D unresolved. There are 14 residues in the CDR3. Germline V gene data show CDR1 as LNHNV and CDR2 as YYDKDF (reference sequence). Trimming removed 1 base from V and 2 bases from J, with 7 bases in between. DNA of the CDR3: TGTGCCACCAGCAGAGCCCAGGTCACAGATACGCAGTATTTT. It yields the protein CATSRAQVTDTQYF. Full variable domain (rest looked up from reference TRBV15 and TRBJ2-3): DAMVIQNPRYQVTQFGKPVTLSCSQTLNHNVMYWYQQKSSQAPKLLFHYYDKDFNNEADTPDNFQSRRPNTSFCFLDIRSPGLGDTAMYLCATSRAQVTDTQYFGPGTRLTVL.

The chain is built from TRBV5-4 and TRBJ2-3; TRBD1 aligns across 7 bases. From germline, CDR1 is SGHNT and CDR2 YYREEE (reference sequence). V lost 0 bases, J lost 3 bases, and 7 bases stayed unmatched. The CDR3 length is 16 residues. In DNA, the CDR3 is TGTGCCAGCAGCTTGGCCGACAGGGTAGGAACAGATACGCAGTATTTT. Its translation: CASSLADRVGTDTQYF.

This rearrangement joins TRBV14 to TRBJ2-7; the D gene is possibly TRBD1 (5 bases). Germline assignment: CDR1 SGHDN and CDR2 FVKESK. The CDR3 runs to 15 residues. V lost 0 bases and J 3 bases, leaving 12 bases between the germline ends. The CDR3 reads CASSQETGRNYEQYF. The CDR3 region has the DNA TGTGCCAGCAGCCAAGAAACAGGAAGAAACTACGAGCAGTACTTC.

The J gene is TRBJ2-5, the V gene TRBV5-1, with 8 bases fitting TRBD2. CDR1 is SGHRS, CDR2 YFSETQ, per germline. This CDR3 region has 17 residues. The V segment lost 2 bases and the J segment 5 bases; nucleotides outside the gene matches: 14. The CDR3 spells CASSFTGGALGLETQYF. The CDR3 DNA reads TGCGCCAGCAGCTTCACCGGGGGGGCCCTCGGGTTGGAGACCCAGTACTTC.

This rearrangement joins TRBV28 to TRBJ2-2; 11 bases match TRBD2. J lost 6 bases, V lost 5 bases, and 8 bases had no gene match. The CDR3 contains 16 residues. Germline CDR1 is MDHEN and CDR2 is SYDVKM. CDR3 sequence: CASSPTSGSRAGELFF. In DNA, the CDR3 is TGTGCCAGCAGTCCAACTAGCGGGAGTCGAGCCGGGGAGCTGTTTTTT.

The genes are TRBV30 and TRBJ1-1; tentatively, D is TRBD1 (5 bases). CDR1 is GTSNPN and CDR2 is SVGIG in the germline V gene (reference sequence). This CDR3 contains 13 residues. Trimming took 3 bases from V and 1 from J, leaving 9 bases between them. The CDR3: CAWSLRGNTEAFF. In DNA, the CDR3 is TGTGCCTGGAGCCTAAGGGGGAACACTGAAGCTTTCTTT.

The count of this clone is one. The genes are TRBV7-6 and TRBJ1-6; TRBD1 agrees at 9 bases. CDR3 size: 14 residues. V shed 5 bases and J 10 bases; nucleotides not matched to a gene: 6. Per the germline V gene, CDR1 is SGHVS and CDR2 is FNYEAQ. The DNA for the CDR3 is TGTGCCAGCAGCAAGGGACAGGGCTACTCACCCCTCCACTTT. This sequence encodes CASSKGQGYSPLHF. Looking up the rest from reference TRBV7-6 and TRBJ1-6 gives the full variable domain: GAGVSQSPRYKVTKRGQDVALRCDPISGHVSLYWYRQALGQGPEFLTYFNYEAQQDKSGLPNDRFSAERPEGSISTLTIQRTEQRDSAMYRCASSKGQGYSPLHFGNGTRLTVT.

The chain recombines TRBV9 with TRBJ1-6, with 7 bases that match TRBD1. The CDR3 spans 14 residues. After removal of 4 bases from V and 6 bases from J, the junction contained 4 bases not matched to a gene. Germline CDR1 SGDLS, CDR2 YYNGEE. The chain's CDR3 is CASSRRTGNSPLHF. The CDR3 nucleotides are TGTGCCAGCAGCAGAAGGACAGGTAATTCACCCCTCCACTTT.

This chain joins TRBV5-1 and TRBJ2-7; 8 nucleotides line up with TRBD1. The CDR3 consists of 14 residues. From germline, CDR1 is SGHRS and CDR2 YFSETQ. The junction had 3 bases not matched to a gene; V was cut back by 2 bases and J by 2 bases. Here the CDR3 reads CASSFGTGPYEQYF. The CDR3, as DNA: TGCGCCAGCAGCTTCGGGACAGGACCCTACGAGCAGTACTTC.

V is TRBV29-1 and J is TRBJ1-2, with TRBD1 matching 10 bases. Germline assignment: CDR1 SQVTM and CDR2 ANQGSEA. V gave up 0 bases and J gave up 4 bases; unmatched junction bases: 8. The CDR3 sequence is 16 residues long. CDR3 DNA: TGCAGCGTTGAAGATCGGGGGACAGGGGTGAGCTATGGCTACACCTTC. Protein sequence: CSVEDRGTGVSYGYTF.

As DNA, the CDR3 is TGTGCCAGCAGCCTCTGGGGACAGGGCAACTCCTACGAGCAGTACTTC. Translated: CASSLWGQGNSYEQYF. This chain connects TRBV28 to TRBJ2-7, with 9 bases aligning to TRBD1. This CDR3 spans 16 amino acids. J gave up 0 bases and V 6 bases, and 9 bases lay outside the gene matches. CDR1 is MDHEN, CDR2 SYDVKM, per germline.

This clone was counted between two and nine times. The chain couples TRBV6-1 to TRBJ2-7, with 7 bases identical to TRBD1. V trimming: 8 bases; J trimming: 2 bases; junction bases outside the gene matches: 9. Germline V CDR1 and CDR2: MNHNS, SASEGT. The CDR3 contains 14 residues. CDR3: CASSLGQTAYEQYF. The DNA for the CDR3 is TGTGCCAGCTCCCTGGGACAGACCGCCTACGAGCAGTACTTC.